This T cell receptor beta chain was identified during a study of T cell repertoires in cytomegalovirus infection. At the level of the study: Selection of CMV epitopes for the study included recently identified HLA-C-restricted and well-studied HLA-B-restricted ones. Indicated by public TCR beta signatures were CMV infection and matching HLA type. Findings and caveats of the study: The ex vivo response showed dominance by HLA-C-restricted CMV-specific TCR beta clonotypes. Summed public TCR beta family frequency identified CMV carriers bearing the relevant HLA.

This clonotype was observed many times. Antigen specificity is unknown. V dropped 2 bases and J dropped 1; count of bases not matched to a gene: 14. The CDR3 loop spans 19 amino acids. From germline, CDR1 is SGHTA and CDR2 FQGNSA. Via MiXCR, TCRdb re-called the reads, giving one row per CDR3 protein. The table includes nearly 700,000 distinct CDR3 sequences, about 33% detected once. The TCR comes from a human donor in good health (CMV status not recorded). Some clones in this sample may be carry-over from other donors' samples. The gene calls are TRBV7-2 and TRBJ2-3; 8 bases align to TRBD2. This sample comprised cultured PBMCs, obtained from culture after CMV antigen stimulation. CDR3 amino acids: CASSLFGGARSTGTDTQYF. The CDR3 DNA sequence: TGTGCCAGCAGCTTATTCGGGGGGGCCAGGTCGACGGGCACAGATACGCAGTATTTT. Using reference TRBV7-2 and TRBJ2-3 for the parts outside the CDR3, the full variable domain is GAGVSQSPSNKVTEKGKDVELRCDPISGHTALYWYRQSLGQGLEFLIYFQGNSAPDKSGLPSDRFSAERTGGSVSTLTIQRTQQEDSAVYLCASSLFGGARSTGTDTQYFGPGTRLTVL.